The rows below give T cell receptor beta chains drawn from one sample of a study of T cell responses to AZD1222 COVID-19 vaccine. Repertoires were generated with immunoSEQ multiplex PCR, while TCRdb's copy carries only in-frame clones and drops some. The sample includes just under 150,000 clones, nearly 90% of them seen just once. The sequencing used peripheral blood, collected 28 days after the second dose of the MenACWY control vaccine. The receptors shown here come from an adult who received the MenACWY meningococcal vaccine as a control. The CDR3 runs from the conserved cysteine through the conserved F or W. The order of the fields is D gene, V gene, J gene, CDR3 protein, CDR3 DNA. D genes are given only for firm matches.

D gene: TRBD1
V gene: TRBV6-2/TRBV6-3
J gene: TRBJ1-1
CDR3 protein: CASSYRDRDNWITEAFF
CDR3 DNA: TGTGCCAGCAGTTACCGGGACAGGGATAATTGGATCACTGAAGCTTTCTTT

D gene: -
V gene: TRBV3-1/TRBV3-2
J gene: TRBJ2-5
CDR3 protein: CASSPFSETQYF
CDR3 DNA: TGTGCCAGCAGCCCTTTTAGCGAGACCCAGTACTTC

D gene: TRBD1
V gene: TRBV7-3
J gene: TRBJ2-3
CDR3 protein: CASSLGTGSPGAQYF
CDR3 DNA: TGTGCCAGCAGCTTAGGGACAGGAAGTCCCGGAGCGCAGTATTTT

D gene: -
V gene: TRBV7-2
J gene: TRBJ1-3
CDR3 protein: CASSLGTAGSTIYF
CDR3 DNA: TGTGCCAGCAGCTTAGGGACGGCAGGCAGCACCATATATTTT

D gene: -
V gene: TRBV9
J gene: TRBJ2-1
CDR3 protein: CASSVRAYNEQFF
CDR3 DNA: TGTGCCAGCAGCGTAAGAGCATACAATGAGCAGTTCTTC

D gene: TRBD1
V gene: TRBV5-4
J gene: TRBJ2-2
CDR3 protein: CASSARQGAAVPGELFF
CDR3 DNA: TGTGCCAGCAGCGCACGACAGGGGGCGGCGGTCCCCGGGGAGCTGTTTTTT

D gene: TRBD2
V gene: TRBV4-3
J gene: TRBJ2-1
CDR3 protein: CASSQEAAGRSYNEQFF
CDR3 DNA: TGCGCCAGCAGCCAAGAGGCAGCGGGACGCTCCTACAATGAGCAGTTCTTC

D gene: -
V gene: TRBV7-9
J gene: TRBJ2-6
CDR3 protein: CASSLGGTGANVLTF
CDR3 DNA: TGTGCCAGCAGCTTAGGGGGGACTGGGGCCAACGTCCTGACTTTC

D gene: -
V gene: TRBV4-3
J gene: TRBJ1-1
CDR3 protein: CASSHSDTEAFF
CDR3 DNA: TGCGCCAGCAGCCACTCAGACACTGAAGCTTTCTTT

D gene: TRBD1
V gene: TRBV7-8
J gene: TRBJ1-2
CDR3 protein: CASSRTGEGYYGYTF
CDR3 DNA: TGTGCCAGCAGCAGGACAGGGGAGGGCTACTATGGCTACACCTTC

D gene: TRBD1
V gene: TRBV6-6
J gene: TRBJ1-3
CDR3 protein: CASSLAGQGAGNTIYF
CDR3 DNA: TGTGCCAGCAGCCTGGCGGGACAGGGTGCTGGAAACACCATATATTTT

D gene: -
V gene: TRBV6-6
J gene: TRBJ2-3
CDR3 protein: CASSYNNRGTDTQYF
CDR3 DNA: TGTGCCAGCAGTTACAATAACAGGGGCACAGATACGCAGTATTTT

D gene: -
V gene: TRBV30
J gene: TRBJ1-6
CDR3 protein: CAWGTGTAASPLHF
CDR3 DNA: TGTGCCTGGGGTACCGGGACGGCGGCCTCACCCCTCCACTTT

D gene: TRBD1
V gene: TRBV15
J gene: TRBJ1-3
CDR3 protein: CATSRGRGPGNTIYF
CDR3 DNA: TGTGCCACCAGCAGAGGCAGGGGGCCTGGAAACACCATATATTTT

D gene: -
V gene: TRBV4-1
J gene: TRBJ1-1
CDR3 protein: CASSQVEGRPEAFF
CDR3 DNA: TGCGCCAGCAGCCAAGTTGAAGGGCGCCCTGAAGCTTTCTTT

D gene: -
V gene: TRBV20-1
J gene: TRBJ2-7
CDR3 protein: CSAGLAYEQYF
CDR3 DNA: TGCAGTGCCGGACTGGCCTACGAGCAGTACTTC

D gene: -
V gene: TRBV21-1
J gene: TRBJ1-1
CDR3 protein: CASSSRDRETEAFF
CDR3 DNA: TGTGCCAGCAGCAGTCGGGACAGGGAAACTGAAGCTTTCTTT

D gene: -
V gene: TRBV5-6
J gene: TRBJ2-5
CDR3 protein: CASSLQANQETQYF
CDR3 DNA: TGTGCCAGCAGCCTCCAAGCGAACCAAGAGACCCAGTACTTC

D gene: -
V gene: TRBV5-5
J gene: TRBJ1-3
CDR3 protein: CASSLYLGLNSGNTIYF
CDR3 DNA: TGTGCCAGCAGCTTATACCTGGGACTGAACTCTGGAAACACCATATATTTT

D gene: -
V gene: TRBV27
J gene: TRBJ2-2
CDR3 protein: CASSLTGLRENTGELFF
CDR3 DNA: TGTGCCAGCAGTTTAACAGGACTACGGGAGAACACCGGGGAGCTGTTTTTT